A selection of T cell receptor beta chains follows, all from one sample in a study of T-cell memory formation after mild COVID-19. TCRdb re-analysed the 5' RACE reads in MiXCR, keeping a single row per CDR3 protein. The profile shows almost 550,000 distinct CDR3 sequences, roughly 21% of them singletons. Sequencing was carried out using PBMCs or a T cell subset sorted from them (not recorded which). These receptors all stem from an adult woman who had mild COVID-19 (a few samples of this study predate the infection). Cell type and time point are not known. The CDR3 runs from the conserved cysteine through the conserved F or W. The D gene is left open where the match is weak. A clone size is listed for some rows: how often the clone was seen (once, few, many), or a class if it is expanded.

CDR3nt	CDR3aa	d_gene	v_gene	j_gene	abundance
TGTGCCTGGAGCGGAAGTGGGGCCAACGTCCTGACTTTC	CAWSGSGANVLTF	NA	TRBV30	TRBJ2-6	few
TGTGCCACCAGTGAGCTAGACGGTATCTACAATGAGCAGTTCTTC	CATSELDGIYNEQFF	NA	TRBV24-1	TRBJ2-1	NA
TGCAGTGCTTTACGGGACCAAAACATTCAGTACTTC	CSALRDQNIQYF	NA	TRBV20-1	TRBJ2-4	few
TGTGCCACCAGTGACCCTCTACACGAGCAGTACTTC	CATSDPLHEQYF	NA	TRBV24-1	TRBJ2-7	NA
TGCAGTGCTGTCAGGGGACTAGCGGAGGGCGAGCAGTACTTC	CSAVRGLAEGEQYF	TRBD2	TRBV20-1	TRBJ2-7	NA
TGTGCCAGCAGTTACGAACAGGGCAGGGAGCTGTTTTTT	CASSYEQGRELFF	NA	TRBV6-5	TRBJ2-2	NA
TGCGCCAGCAGCTTGGTTTCCCGAGCGGCTAGCACAGATACGCAGTATTTT	CASSLVSRAASTDTQYF	NA	TRBV5-1	TRBJ2-3	few
TGTGCCAGCAGTCCTCGGACAGGGGCCGTCTATGGCTACACCTTC	CASSPRTGAVYGYTF	TRBD1	TRBV12-3/TRBV12-4	TRBJ1-2	few
TGTGCCAGCAGTTTAATCGGACTAGCGGGGTACCAAGAGACCCAGTACTTC	CASSLIGLAGYQETQYF	TRBD2	TRBV12-3/TRBV12-4	TRBJ2-5	NA
TGTGCCACCAGCAAGGACAGGGATCACGACTACACCTTC	CATSKDRDHDYTF	TRBD1	TRBV15	TRBJ1-2	once
TGTGCCAGCAGTCGCCGGGACGGAGCTTTCTTT	CASSRRDGAFF	NA	TRBV12-3/TRBV12-4	TRBJ1-1	few
TGCAGTGTAGGGACTAGCGGGGGGTCCGAGCAGTACTTC	CSVGTSGGSEQYF	TRBD2	TRBV20-1	TRBJ2-7	few
TGTGCCAGCAGCTTGGGCCCCACCCGGGAGACCCAGTACTTC	CASSLGPTRETQYF	NA	TRBV5-5	TRBJ2-5	few
TGCAGTGCTAGATCTCGGTCGGCGGAGCAGTTCTTC	CSARSRSAEQFF	NA	TRBV20-1	TRBJ2-1	NA
TGTGCCAGCAGCTTAATACTAATTGAGCAGTTCTTC	CASSLILIEQFF	NA	TRBV7-2	TRBJ2-1	NA
TGTGCCAGCAGCCAAGATGTAAGCGGGGGTCTCTTCTACGAGCAGTACTTC	CASSQDVSGGLFYEQYF	TRBD2	TRBV3-1	TRBJ2-7	NA
TGTGCCAGCTCAGTCGGGACGGCGAACTCCTACGAGCAGTACTTC	CASSVGTANSYEQYF	NA	TRBV18	TRBJ2-7	few
TGTGCCAGCATGAGGAGGGGAAATGAAGCTTTCTTT	CASMRRGNEAFF	NA	TRBV6-5	TRBJ1-1	NA
TGTGCCAGCAGCGGCCGAGGACTAGCGGGAGGAATCCGCGAGCAGTACTTC	CASSGRGLAGGIREQYF	TRBD2	TRBV5-6	TRBJ2-7	few
TGCAGCGTTGAATTTTGGGACCAGGAGACCCAGTACTTC	CSVEFWDQETQYF	NA	TRBV29-1	TRBJ2-5	NA
TGTGCCAGCAATCGGGGGGGCCCCTACGAGCAGTACTTC	CASNRGGPYEQYF	TRBD2	TRBV6-6	TRBJ2-7	few
TGTGCCAGCAGTGAAGCGGGGGCCCACAATGAGCAGTTCTTC	CASSEAGAHNEQFF	TRBD2	TRBV6-4	TRBJ2-1	once
TGCAGCGTTGAAGAGTGGGGAGGGCCCGGGGAGCTGTTTTTT	CSVEEWGGPGELFF	TRBD2	TRBV29-1	TRBJ2-2	NA
TGTGCCTGGAGGCTCCCGGGGGGCACTGAAGCTTTCTTT	CAWRLPGGTEAFF	NA	TRBV30	TRBJ1-1	NA
TGTGCCAGCAGTGGGGGACTAGGAATGTACAATGAGCAGTTCTTC	CASSGGLGMYNEQFF	TRBD2	TRBV6-6	TRBJ2-1	few
TGTGCCAGCAGCTTAGGAGACAGGGATAACTATGGCTACACCTTC	CASSLGDRDNYGYTF	TRBD1	TRBV7-3	TRBJ1-2	few
TGTGCCAGCAGGGGACGGGGGGGCTCCTACAATGAGCAGTTCTTC	CASRGRGGSYNEQFF	TRBD2	TRBV5-5	TRBJ2-1	few
TGTGCCAGCAGCCGCGCGGGGGGAATTGAGCAGTTCTTC	CASSRAGGIEQFF	TRBD2	TRBV7-9	TRBJ2-1	few
TGTGCCAGCAGCCAAGAGAATCTCTACGAGCAGTACTTC	CASSQENLYEQYF	NA	TRBV3-1	TRBJ2-7	NA
TGTGCCAGCAGCCCTCAGACAGTCTATAGCAATCAGCCCCAGCATTTT	CASSPQTVYSNQPQHF	NA	TRBV6-5	TRBJ1-5	few
TGTGCCAGCAGCGGCGGGACAGGTCGCGAGCAGTACTTC	CASSGGTGREQYF	TRBD1	TRBV7-9	TRBJ2-7	few
TGTGCCAGCACCGTTTACAGGGGCACCGGGGAGCTGTTTTTT	CASTVYRGTGELFF	TRBD1	TRBV7-2	TRBJ2-2	NA
TGTGCCAGCAGCGTAGCTAGCGGGGGGAGCTCCTACAATGAGCAGTTCTTC	CASSVASGGSSYNEQFF	TRBD2	TRBV9	TRBJ2-1	NA
TGTGCCAGCAGTTACGGGGGACAGGGTAACACTGAAGCTTTCTTT	CASSYGGQGNTEAFF	TRBD1	TRBV6-5	TRBJ1-1	NA
TGCGCCAGTCGAGCGGGACAGCCAACAGATACGCAGTATTTT	CASRAGQPTDTQYF	NA	TRBV5-1	TRBJ2-3	NA
TGTGCCAGCAGCGCCAGAGGGGACCTGACTGGCACTGAAGCTTTCTTT	CASSARGDLTGTEAFF	NA	TRBV9	TRBJ1-1	few
TGCAGCCACCTGGCAGCGGAGGGTGGCTACACCTTC	CSHLAAEGGYTF	NA	TRBV29-1	TRBJ1-2	few
TGTGCCAGCCGTGCGACAGGGCCTAATTCACCCCTCCACTTT	CASRATGPNSPLHF	TRBD1	TRBV2	TRBJ1-6	few
TGTGCCAGCAGCTCCAGAGGGGGGGCCTTTAATGAGCAGTTCTTC	CASSSRGGAFNEQFF	NA	TRBV7-3	TRBJ2-1	few
TGCAGTGCTAGAGATCGGGGGTCCCCGAGGTCACCCCTCCACTTT	CSARDRGSPRSPLHF	NA	TRBV20-1	TRBJ1-6	NA
TGTGCCAGCAGTCCAGGCGGGACAGGCTATGGCTACACCTTC	CASSPGGTGYGYTF	TRBD1	TRBV5-5	TRBJ1-2	NA
TGTGCCAGTAGTATGGGTCGGCAGTTCCACGAGCAGTACTTC	CASSMGRQFHEQYF	NA	TRBV19	TRBJ2-7	NA
TGCAGCGGTGTGCGGGGGGCCTCCTACAATGAGCAGTTCTTC	CSGVRGASYNEQFF	TRBD2	TRBV29-1	TRBJ2-1	many
TGTGCCAGCAGTCGTCTGGGACAGGCGGGAGGGGGCTACACCTTC	CASSRLGQAGGGYTF	TRBD1	TRBV25-1	TRBJ1-2	NA
TGTGCCAGCAGCTTACCCCGGCAGGGTAGGCATGGCTACACCTTC	CASSLPRQGRHGYTF	NA	TRBV7-9	TRBJ1-2	few